This TCR beta chain was found in a study of CD8+ T cells in alopecia areata. Looking at the study overall: Treatment of the treated patients consisted of oral tofacitinib, 5 to 10 mg twice daily.

Germline V gives CDR1 MNHEY, CDR2 SMNVEV (reference sequence). Deletions cut 5 bases from V and 3 bases from J, with 20 bases between. CDR3 length equals 16 residues. Investigators isolated RNA and reverse transcribed it into cDNA to act as the sequencing template. This table comes from immunoSEQ multiplex PCR, and its TCRdb copy is limited to in-frame clones, with some not included. The sample consists of some 180,000 clones, roughly 46% of them appearing once. Treatment given: oral pan-JAK inhibitor, 5-10 mg twice daily. Whole-study findings and limits: In lesional scalp, particularly from alopecia totalis/universalis, clonality was higher than in normal scalp.

This clone was seen a handful of times. Its target is not known. This sample comprised CD8+ T cells sorted from blood, obtained between weeks 51 and 54, from a patient treated with tofacitinib. This receptor was identified in a human donor with alopecia areata. The genes are TRBV27 and TRBJ2-7; the D gene is possibly TRBD2 (6 bases). The CDR3 here is CASSNSGGEVGYEQYF. Here the CDR3 DNA reads TGTGCCAGCAGTAACAGCGGAGGGGAAGTGGGCTACGAGCAGTACTTC.